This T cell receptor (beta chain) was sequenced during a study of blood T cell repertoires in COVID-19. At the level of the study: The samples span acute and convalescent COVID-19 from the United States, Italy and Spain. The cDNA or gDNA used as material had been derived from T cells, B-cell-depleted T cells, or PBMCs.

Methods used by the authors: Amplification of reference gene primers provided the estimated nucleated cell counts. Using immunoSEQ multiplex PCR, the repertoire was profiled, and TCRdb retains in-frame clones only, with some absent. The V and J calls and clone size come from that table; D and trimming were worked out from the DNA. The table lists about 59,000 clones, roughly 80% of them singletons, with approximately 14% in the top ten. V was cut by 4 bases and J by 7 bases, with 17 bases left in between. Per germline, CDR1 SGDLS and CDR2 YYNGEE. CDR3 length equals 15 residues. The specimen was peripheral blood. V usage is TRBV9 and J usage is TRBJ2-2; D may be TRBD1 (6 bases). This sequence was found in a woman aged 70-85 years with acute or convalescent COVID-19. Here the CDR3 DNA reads TGTGCCAGCAGCCCTCGGACAGAACGATTCGGGGAGCTGTTTTTT. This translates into CASSPRTERFGELFF.